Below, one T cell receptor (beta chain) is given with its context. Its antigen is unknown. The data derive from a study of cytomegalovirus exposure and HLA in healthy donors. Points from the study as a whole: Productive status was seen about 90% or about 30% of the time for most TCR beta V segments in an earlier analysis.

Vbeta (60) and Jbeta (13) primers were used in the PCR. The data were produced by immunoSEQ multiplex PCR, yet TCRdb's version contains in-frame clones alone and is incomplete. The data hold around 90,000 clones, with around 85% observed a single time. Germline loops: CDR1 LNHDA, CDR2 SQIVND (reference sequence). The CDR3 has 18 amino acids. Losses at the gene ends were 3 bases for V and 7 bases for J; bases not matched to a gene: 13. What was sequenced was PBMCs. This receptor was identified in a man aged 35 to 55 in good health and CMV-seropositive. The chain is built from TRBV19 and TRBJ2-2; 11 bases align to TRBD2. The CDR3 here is CASSIRLAGSGGSGELFF. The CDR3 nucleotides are TGTGCCAGTAGTATTCGACTAGCGGGAAGCGGAGGGAGCGGGGAGCTGTTTTTT.